This T cell receptor beta chain was observed in a study of liver allograft versus peripheral blood T cells. Study background: Transplanted-liver and recipient peripheral blood T cell receptor repertoires were compared. The study, taken as a whole, reports: Inside liver allografts, T cell receptor repertoires reportedly diverged from the repertoires found in peripheral blood.

TCRdb redid the calling of the reads with MiXCR, one entry per CDR3 protein. The sample records thousands of distinct CDR3 sequences, around 20% being singletons. About this clonotype: The target antigen is unknown.

This TCR was recovered from a human patient who had a liver transplant. A subset of T cells may come from the graft donor.

The CDR3 DNA reads TGTGCCAGCAGTTTTTCCGGGGTCTCTGGAAACACCATATATTTT. Translation gives CASSFSGVSGNTIYF. This chain links TRBV12-3 or TRBV12-4 with TRBJ1-3, with D unresolved. The length of the CDR3 is 15 residues. Trimming pared 3 bases from V and 0 bases from J, leaving 9 bases between.